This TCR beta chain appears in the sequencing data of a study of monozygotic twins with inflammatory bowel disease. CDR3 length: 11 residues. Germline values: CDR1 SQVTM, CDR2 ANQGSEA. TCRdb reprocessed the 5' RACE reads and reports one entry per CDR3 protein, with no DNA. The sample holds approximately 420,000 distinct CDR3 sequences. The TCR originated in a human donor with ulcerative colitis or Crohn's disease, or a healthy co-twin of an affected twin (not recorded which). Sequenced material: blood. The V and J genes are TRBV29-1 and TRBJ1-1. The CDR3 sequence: CSVFGGTEAFF.